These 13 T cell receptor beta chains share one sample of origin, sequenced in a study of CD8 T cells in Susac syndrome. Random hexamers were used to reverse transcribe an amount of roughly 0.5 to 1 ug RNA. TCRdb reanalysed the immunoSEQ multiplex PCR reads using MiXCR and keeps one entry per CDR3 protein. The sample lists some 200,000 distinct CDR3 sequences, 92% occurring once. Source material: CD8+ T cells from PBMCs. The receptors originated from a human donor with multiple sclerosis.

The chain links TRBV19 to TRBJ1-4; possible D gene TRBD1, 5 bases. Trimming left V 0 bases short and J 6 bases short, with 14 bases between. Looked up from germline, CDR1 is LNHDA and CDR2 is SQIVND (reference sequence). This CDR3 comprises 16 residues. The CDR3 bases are TGTGCCAGTAGTATAGATCTAGCCTCGGGGGATGAAAAACTGTTTTTT. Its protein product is CASSIDLASGDEKLFF.

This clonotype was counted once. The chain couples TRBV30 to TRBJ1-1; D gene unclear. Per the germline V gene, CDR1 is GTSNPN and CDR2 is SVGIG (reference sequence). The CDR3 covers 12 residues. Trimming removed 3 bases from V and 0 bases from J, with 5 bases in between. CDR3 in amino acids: CAWSPMNTEAFF. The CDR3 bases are TGTGCCTGGAGCCCCATGAACACTGAAGCTTTCTTT.

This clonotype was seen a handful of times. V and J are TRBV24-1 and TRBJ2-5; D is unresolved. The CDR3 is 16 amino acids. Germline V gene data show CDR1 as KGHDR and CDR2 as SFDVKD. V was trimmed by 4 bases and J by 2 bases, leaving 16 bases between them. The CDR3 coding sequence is TGTGCCACCAGTGAACGGGCGAGTCTGGGACAAGAGACCCAGTACTTC. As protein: CATSERASLGQETQYF.

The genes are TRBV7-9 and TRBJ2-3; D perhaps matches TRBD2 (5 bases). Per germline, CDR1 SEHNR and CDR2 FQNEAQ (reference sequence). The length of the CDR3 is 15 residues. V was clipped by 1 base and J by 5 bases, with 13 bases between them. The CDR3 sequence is CASSLVGSGQDTQYF. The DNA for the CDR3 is TGTGCCAGCAGCTTAGTCGGCAGCGGCCAAGATACGCAGTATTTT.

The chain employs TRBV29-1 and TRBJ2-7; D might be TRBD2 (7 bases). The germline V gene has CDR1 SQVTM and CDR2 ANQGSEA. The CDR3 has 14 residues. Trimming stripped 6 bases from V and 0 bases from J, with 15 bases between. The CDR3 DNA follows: TGCAGCGTGACGGGGGGCGAACTCTCCTACGAGCAGTACTTC. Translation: CSVTGGELSYEQYF.

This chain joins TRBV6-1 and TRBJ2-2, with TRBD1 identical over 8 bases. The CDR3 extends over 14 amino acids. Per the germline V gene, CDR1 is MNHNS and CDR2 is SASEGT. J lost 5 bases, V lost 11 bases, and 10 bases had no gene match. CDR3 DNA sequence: TGTGCCGGATCAGGGGGCGGTCTAACCGGGGAGCTGTTTTTT. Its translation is CAGSGGGLTGELFF.

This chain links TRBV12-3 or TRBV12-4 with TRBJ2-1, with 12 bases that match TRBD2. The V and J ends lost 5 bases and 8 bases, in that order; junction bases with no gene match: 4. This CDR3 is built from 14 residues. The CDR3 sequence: CASSRTSGIHEQFF. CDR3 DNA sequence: TGTGCCAGCAGTAGGACTAGCGGGATACATGAGCAGTTCTTC.

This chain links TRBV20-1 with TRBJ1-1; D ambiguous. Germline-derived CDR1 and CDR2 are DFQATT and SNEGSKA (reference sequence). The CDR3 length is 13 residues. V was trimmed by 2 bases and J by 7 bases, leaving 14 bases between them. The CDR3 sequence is CSARSRVSNEAFF. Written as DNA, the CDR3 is TGCAGTGCTAGATCCCGGGTCTCCAATGAAGCTTTCTTT.

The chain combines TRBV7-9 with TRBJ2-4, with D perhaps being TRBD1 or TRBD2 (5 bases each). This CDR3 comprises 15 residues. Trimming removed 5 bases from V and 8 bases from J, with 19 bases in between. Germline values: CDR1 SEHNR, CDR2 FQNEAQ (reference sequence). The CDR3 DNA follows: TGTGCCAGCAGCGGGCACTCGGGGCGGATAGACATTCAGTACTTC. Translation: CASSGHSGRIDIQYF.

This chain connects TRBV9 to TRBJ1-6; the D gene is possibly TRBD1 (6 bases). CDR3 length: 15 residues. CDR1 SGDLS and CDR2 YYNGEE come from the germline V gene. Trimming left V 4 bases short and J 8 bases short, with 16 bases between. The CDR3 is CASSKQGSTDSPLHF. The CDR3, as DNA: TGTGCCAGCAGCAAACAGGGATCTACCGATTCACCCCTCCACTTT.

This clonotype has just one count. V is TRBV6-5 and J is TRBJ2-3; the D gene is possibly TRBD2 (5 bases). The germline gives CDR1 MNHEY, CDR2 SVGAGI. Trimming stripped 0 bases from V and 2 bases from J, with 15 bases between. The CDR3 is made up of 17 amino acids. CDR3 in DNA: TGTGCCAGCAGTTACTCTTTCTCGGGATTTCCCACAGATACGCAGTATTTT. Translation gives CASSYSFSGFPTDTQYF.

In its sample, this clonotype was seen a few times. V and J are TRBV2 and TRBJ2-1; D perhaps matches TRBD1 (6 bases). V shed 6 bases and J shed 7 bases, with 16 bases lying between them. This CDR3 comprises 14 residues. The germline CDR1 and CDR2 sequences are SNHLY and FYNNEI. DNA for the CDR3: TGTGCCAGCAGCGGTCTAGGGGGTGCGAATGAGCAGTTCTTC. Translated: CASSGLGGANEQFF.

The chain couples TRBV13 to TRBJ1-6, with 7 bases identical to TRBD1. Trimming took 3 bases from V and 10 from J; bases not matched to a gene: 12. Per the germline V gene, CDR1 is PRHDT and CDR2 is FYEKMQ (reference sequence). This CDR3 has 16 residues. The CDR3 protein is CASSLGRGLRGSPLHF. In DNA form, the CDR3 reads TGTGCCAGCAGCTTGGGGAGGGGGCTAAGAGGGTCACCCCTCCACTTT.